These T cell receptor beta chains were read from a single sample in a study of T cells after yellow fever vaccination. TCRdb processed the 5' RACE reads anew with MiXCR; each CDR3 protein has one entry. The table records under 350,000 distinct CDR3 sequences, 4.1% of them present only once. The sample in question was PBMCs, obtained 5 days after the yellow fever booster vaccination. These receptors were taken from a man younger than 35 who received the YFV17D yellow fever vaccine. CDR3s include the opening cysteine and the closing phenylalanine or tryptophan. D genes are given only for firm matches. The size of a clone is reported for some rows only, either as once, few or many, or as a class for expanded clones.

NA,TRBJ2-6,NA,TRBV24-1,CATVDSSGANVLTF,TGTGCCACTGTGGACAGCTCTGGGGCCAACGTCCTGACTTTC
NA,TRBJ2-1,NA,TRBV29-1,CSAPVRGGGSDEQFF,TGCAGCGCCCCCGTCCGAGGGGGAGGTTCGGATGAGCAGTTCTTC
NA,TRBJ1-1,many,TRBV20-1,CSASDVNTEAFF,TGCAGTGCTAGTGATGTTAACACTGAAGCTTTCTTT
TRBD2,TRBJ2-5,NA,TRBV20-1,CSARAGGRETQYF,TGCAGTGCGCGAGCGGGGGGGCGGGAGACCCAGTACTTC
NA,TRBJ2-6,NA,TRBV20-1,CSASSAGMGPSSGANVLTF,TGCAGTGCTAGTTCGGCAGGGATGGGACCCAGCTCTGGGGCCAACGTCCTGACTTTC
NA,TRBJ1-6,NA,TRBV5-1,CASSLKGPYKNSPLHF,TGCGCCAGCAGCTTGAAAGGACCCTATAAAAATTCACCCCTCCACTTT
NA,TRBJ2-1,few,TRBV14,CASSQFGGGFSNEQFF,TGTGCCAGCAGCCAGTTTGGAGGGGGTTTTTCCAATGAGCAGTTCTTC
NA,TRBJ1-5,NA,TRBV12-3/TRBV12-4,CASSPQGRSNQPQHF,TGTGCCAGCAGTCCCCAGGGGCGCAGCAATCAGCCCCAGCATTTT
NA,TRBJ2-5,many,TRBV5-1,CASSLIGGVTQETQYF,TGCGCCAGCAGCTTGATAGGCGGGGTTACCCAAGAGACCCAGTACTTC
NA,TRBJ2-1,NA,TRBV11-3,CASSFHRAGEQFF,TGTGCCAGCAGCTTCCACCGGGCGGGTGAGCAGTTCTTC
NA,TRBJ2-1,many,TRBV29-1,CSVEGRSGLGFGNEQFF,TGCAGCGTTGAAGGTCGTTCGGGATTGGGGTTTGGAAATGAGCAGTTCTTC
NA,TRBJ2-5,many,TRBV19,CASSIDFQETQYF,TGTGCCAGTAGTATAGATTTCCAAGAGACCCAGTACTTC
NA,TRBJ1-5,few,TRBV7-9,CASSFRDNQPQHF,TGTGCCAGCAGCTTTCGGGATAATCAACCCCAGCATTTT
TRBD1,TRBJ2-1,many,TRBV12-3/TRBV12-4,CASSLEGQGPYNEQFF,TGTGCCAGCAGTTTAGAGGGACAGGGACCCTACAATGAGCAGTTCTTC
TRBD2,TRBJ2-3,many,TRBV7-3,CASSPSGGGSDTQYF,TGTGCCAGCAGCCCCTCCGGGGGAGGGTCCGATACGCAGTATTTT
TRBD1,TRBJ2-2,many,TRBV11-2,CASRPDRGAGELFF,TGTGCCAGCAGGCCCGACAGGGGCGCCGGGGAGCTGTTTTTT
NA,TRBJ1-1,many,TRBV12-3/TRBV12-4,CASSRTGALGAFF,TGTGCCAGCAGTCGGACGGGGGCACTGGGGGCTTTCTTT
NA,TRBJ2-3,few,TRBV7-2,CASSLRMDTQYF,TGTGCCAGCAGCCTGAGGATGGATACGCAGTATTTT
NA,TRBJ2-3,NA,TRBV5-6,CASSGAVTSTDTQYF,TGTGCCAGCAGCGGGGCCGTAACTAGCACAGATACGCAGTATTTT
TRBD1,TRBJ1-5,few,TRBV7-2,CASSAQTGTLGHF,TGTGCCAGCAGCGCCCAGACAGGGACCCTAGGGCATTTT
NA,TRBJ2-1,few,TRBV6-4,CAGSGSPTYNEQFF,TGTGCCGGCTCCGGGTCGCCGACTTACAATGAGCAGTTCTTC
NA,TRBJ2-2,many,TRBV6-5,CASIRIVQLNTGELFF,TGTGCCAGCATCCGTATCGTACAGCTAAACACCGGGGAGCTGTTTTTT
NA,TRBJ2-5,few,TRBV11-2,CASSLSGRQETQYF,TGTGCCAGCAGCCTATCGGGGAGGCAAGAGACCCAGTACTTC
TRBD2,TRBJ2-5,few,TRBV4-2,CASSRPGLAGAQETQYF,TGTGCCAGCAGCCGACCAGGACTAGCGGGGGCCCAAGAGACCCAGTACTTC
TRBD2,TRBJ2-1,many,TRBV20-1,CSARGARGGQYNEQFF,TGCAGTGCTAGAGGAGCACGGGGGGGCCAGTACAATGAGCAGTTCTTC
NA,TRBJ1-2,NA,TRBV5-5,CASSVGPANYGYTF,TGTGCCAGCAGCGTGGGACCAGCTAACTATGGCTACACCTTC
NA,TRBJ1-5,NA,TRBV20-1,CSARSGAEIQPQHF,TGCAGTGCTAGAAGTGGTGCGGAGATCCAGCCCCAGCATTTT
TRBD1,TRBJ2-7,few,TRBV6-5,CASSYPGQSPEQYF,TGTGCCAGCAGTTATCCGGGACAGTCCCCCGAGCAGTACTTC
TRBD2,TRBJ2-3,many,TRBV6-5,CASSYSGGGGRSLTQYF,TGTGCCAGCAGTTACTCGGGGGGGGGAGGTCGGTCGCTTACGCAGTATTTT
NA,TRBJ1-5,NA,TRBV7-2,CASSLDSGTGQPQHF,TGTGCCAGCAGCCTAGACTCAGGGACGGGTCAGCCCCAGCATTTT
NA,TRBJ2-2,NA,TRBV12-3/TRBV12-4,CASSGGMNGELFF,TGTGCCAGCAGTGGGGGGATGAACGGGGAGCTGTTTTTT
NA,TRBJ2-1,many,TRBV11-2,CASSPMGGNEQFF,TGTGCCAGCAGCCCCATGGGAGGCAATGAGCAGTTCTTC
NA,TRBJ1-2,many,TRBV5-1,CASSLWDTNYGYTF,TGCGCCAGCAGCTTATGGGACACTAACTATGGCTACACCTTC
NA,TRBJ2-7,many,TRBV5-5,CASSPGPSYEQYF,TGTGCCAGCAGCCCTGGGCCCTCCTACGAGCAGTACTTC
NA,TRBJ2-5,NA,TRBV10-3,CAISERRGQETQYF,TGTGCCATCAGTGAGCGTCGGGGGCAAGAGACCCAGTACTTC
NA,TRBJ2-2,many,TRBV7-3,CASSPVAGSNTGELFF,TGTGCCAGCAGCCCCGTGGCAGGGTCAAACACCGGGGAGCTGTTTTTT
NA,TRBJ1-2,NA,TRBV12-3/TRBV12-4,CASSPPGVRGASYGYTF,TGTGCCAGCAGTCCGCCGGGAGTTCGGGGGGCTAGCTATGGCTACACCTTC